This T cell receptor (beta chain) was found in a study of CD8+CD57+ T cells in acquired aplastic anemia. About the research overall: Quantities of DNA derived from sorted CD4+ and CD8+ cells averaged around 3 ug. As sequenced from healthy donors, CD4+ cells averaged about 9.8 million reads. Study findings and constraints: The number of CD8+ CDR3 sequences shared by patients and controls was approximately 28. Between patients and controls, CD8+ Simpson's diversity did not vary significantly.

Using genomic DNA as the template, TCR beta VDJ and CDR3 profiling was carried out. TCRdb re-analysed the reads in MiXCR, keeping a single row per CDR3 protein. This sample has 150,000 to 200,000 distinct CDR3 sequences, with 40% to 50% found just once. Many counts were recorded for this clonotype. Its antigen is not known. V lost 6 bases, J lost 0 bases, and 4 bases stayed unmatched. The CDR3 loop spans 14 amino acids. The germline V gene encodes CDR1 LNHDA and CDR2 SQIVND (reference sequence). This TCR came from a human donor in good health. Sequencing used sorted CD4+, CD8+, or CD8+CD57+ T cells (not recorded which) from PBMCs. This sequence joins TRBV19 and TRBJ1-2; 7 bases are a match to TRBD1. The CDR3 region is CASRRGTANYGYTF. The CDR3 DNA sequence: TGTGCCAGTAGAAGAGGGACAGCTAACTATGGCTACACCTTC.